The 8 T cell receptor beta chains below were found in one sample sequenced in a study of cytomegalovirus exposure and HLA in healthy donors. PCR used 60 Vbeta primers and 13 Jbeta primers. TCRdb keeps only in-frame clones here, not all; method: immunoSEQ multiplex PCR. The sample holds about 190,000 clones, approximately 70% seen once. The sample comprised PBMCs. These receptors came from a woman younger than 45 in good health and CMV-seronegative.

The DNA for the CDR3 is TGTGCCAGCAGCTTACTAAGGGACAGTCCCTACACAGATACGCAGTATTTT. Translation: CASSLLRDSPYTDTQYF. This chain connects TRBV5-6 to TRBJ2-3; 7 bases are a match to TRBD1. The CDR3 totals 17 residues. CDR1 and CDR2 (germline): SGHDT, YYEEEE. V shed 2 bases and J 2 bases; nucleotides not matched to a gene: 11.

This chain joins TRBV5-1 and TRBJ2-1, with TRBD1 matching 9 bases. V shed 5 bases, J shed 5 bases, and the junction held 11 bases outside the gene matches. This CDR3 comprises 16 residues. Germline V lookup: CDR1 SGHRS, CDR2 YFSETQ. The CDR3 region has the DNA TGCGCCAGCAGTCCGAAAACAGGGGGCTTGCACAATGAGCAGTTCTTC. Amino acids: CASSPKTGGLHNEQFF.

This clone turned up a few times. The chain has TRBV28 and TRBJ2-7, with D unresolved. The germline V gene has CDR1 MDHEN and CDR2 SYDVKM. This CDR3 is 11 amino acids long. Trimming removed 6 bases at V and 2 bases at J, with 5 bases between. The CDR3 DNA reads TGTGCCAGCAGCTCCCCCTACGAGCAGTACTTC. Translated: CASSSPYEQYF.

This rearrangement joins TRBV5-6 to TRBJ1-1; 11 bases map to TRBD1. With V trimmed by 4 bases and J by 6 bases, 11 bases remained unmatched. This CDR3 contains 16 residues. The germline gives CDR1 SGHDT, CDR2 YYEEEE. The CDR3 DNA reads TGTGCCAGCAGCGTGGACAGGGGGCTCAGGGATGCTGAAGCTTTCTTT. Translation: CASSVDRGLRDAEAFF. The full variable domain, completed using reference TRBV5-6 and TRBJ1-1, is DAGVTQSPTHLIKTRGQQVTLRCSPKSGHDTVSWYQQALGQGPQFIFQYYEEEERQRGNFPDRFSGHQFPNYSSELNVNALLLGDSALYLCASSVDRGLRDAEAFFGQGTRLTVV.

The J gene is TRBJ2-1, the V gene TRBV5-6; D is possibly TRBD2 (7 bases). Germline V CDR1 and CDR2: SGHDT, YYEEEE. This CDR3 has 16 amino acids. V lost 0 bases to trimming and J lost 6 bases, with 16 bases between them. CDR3 DNA sequence: TGTGCCAGCAGCTTGGGATCGGGGGGCGCCGGCAATGAGCAGTTCTTC. The encoded protein is CASSLGSGGAGNEQFF.

The rearrangement uses TRBV4-1 and TRBJ1-1, with D uncertain. Germline V gene lookup returns CDR1 MGHRA and CDR2 YSYEKL. The CDR3 is made up of 15 amino acids. Trimming shortened V by 2 bases and J by 6 bases, and 16 bases separated the two germline ends. The DNA of the CDR3 is TGCGCCAGCAGCCAATTGAGTATGTCCCCCGCTGAAGCTTTCTTT. Protein product: CASSQLSMSPAEAFF.

The chain recombines TRBV27 with TRBJ2-2; 9 nucleotides line up with TRBD1. This CDR3 comprises 16 residues. The germline V gene has CDR1 MNHEY and CDR2 SMNVEV (reference sequence). The trim removed 5 bases at V and 5 bases at J, leaving 9 bases unmatched. CDR3 in DNA: TGTGCCAGCAGTCTTACAGGGGGCCGGCTAACCGGGGAGCTGTTTTTT. Its protein product is CASSLTGGRLTGELFF.

The count of this clone is one. The rearrangement links TRBV5-4 to TRBJ2-5; 9 bases line up with TRBD2. Germline CDR1 reads SGHNT; CDR2 reads YYREEE (reference sequence). The CDR3 has 17 residues. Germline trimming cut 0 bases from V and 5 bases from J; bases unmatched to any gene: 11. The CDR3 nucleotides are TGTGCCAGCAGCTTGGGAATTGGCGGGGGGGCGAGGGAGACCCAGTACTTC. This gives the protein CASSLGIGGGARETQYF.